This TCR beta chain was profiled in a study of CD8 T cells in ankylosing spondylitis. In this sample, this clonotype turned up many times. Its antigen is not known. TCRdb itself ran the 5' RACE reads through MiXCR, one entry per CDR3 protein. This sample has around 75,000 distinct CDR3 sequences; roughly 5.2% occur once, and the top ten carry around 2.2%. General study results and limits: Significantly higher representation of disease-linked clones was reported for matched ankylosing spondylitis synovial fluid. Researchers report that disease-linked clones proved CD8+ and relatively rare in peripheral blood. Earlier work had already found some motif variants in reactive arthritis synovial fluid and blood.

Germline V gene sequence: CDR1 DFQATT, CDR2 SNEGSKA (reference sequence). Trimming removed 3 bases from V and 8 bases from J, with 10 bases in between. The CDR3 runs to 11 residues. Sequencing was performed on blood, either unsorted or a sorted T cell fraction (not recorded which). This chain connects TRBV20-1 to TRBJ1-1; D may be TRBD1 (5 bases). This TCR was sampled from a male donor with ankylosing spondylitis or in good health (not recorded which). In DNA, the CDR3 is TGCAGTGCTAGTAAGGGGATAGAAGCTTTCTTT. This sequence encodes CSASKGIEAFF.